This T cell receptor beta chain was documented in a study of shared clonotypes between healthy human individuals. Findings and caveats of the study: Clonotypes shared by all four sorted-subset donors had higher generation probabilities than non-shared clonotypes. It was anticipated that sequencing depth would influence how many clonotypes donors shared.

V lost 6 bases to trimming and J lost 5 bases, with 7 bases between them. Germline assignment: CDR1 MDHEN and CDR2 SYDVKM. The CDR3 covers 11 residues. CD45RO-negative cells were positively selected for CCR7, leaving out terminally differentiated effector memory CD45RA+ cells. There were only Caucasian adults among the donors, and all lived in Nashville, Tennessee. With respect to this clone: The antigen is undetermined. The same CDR3 can be traced to other DNA sequences in this sample.

The table came from immunoSEQ multiplex PCR; TCRdb's copy has only in-frame clones and leaves some out. The table lists nearly 2 million clones, approximately 94% of them singletons. The sequence was obtained from a man between 18 and 35 years old in good health. The chain uses TRBV28 and TRBJ1-1; no clear D. The sequenced material came from naive CD8+ T cells sorted from blood. CDR3 DNA sequence: TGTGCCAGCAGCCCCGGGACTGAAGCTTTCTTT. Protein: CASSPGTEAFF.